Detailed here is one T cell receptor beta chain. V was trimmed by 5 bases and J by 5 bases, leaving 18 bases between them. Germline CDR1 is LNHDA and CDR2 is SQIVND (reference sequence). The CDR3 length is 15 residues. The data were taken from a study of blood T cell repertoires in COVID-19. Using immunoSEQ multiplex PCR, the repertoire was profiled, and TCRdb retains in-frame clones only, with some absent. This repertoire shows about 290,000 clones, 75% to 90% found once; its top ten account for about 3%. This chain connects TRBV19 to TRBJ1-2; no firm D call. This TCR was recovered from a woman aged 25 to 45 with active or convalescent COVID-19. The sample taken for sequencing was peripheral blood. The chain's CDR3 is CASSRGSGFRYGYTF. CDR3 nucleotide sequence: TGTGCCAGTAGTCGCGGGTCAGGTTTTCGGTATGGCTACACCTTC.